This TCR beta chain was captured in a study of cytomegalovirus exposure and HLA in healthy donors. This CDR3 has 13 residues. Germline V gene data show CDR1 as SGHTA and CDR2 as FQGNSA. Unmatched junction bases numbered 0, after V lost 2 bases and J lost 6 bases. 60 Vbeta and 13 Jbeta primers were used in PCR. Sequenced by immunoSEQ multiplex PCR; TCRdb stores in-frame clones only, minus some. The sample has tens of thousands of clones; about 79% are singletons. Study results and caveats: Altogether, 150 or so TCR beta chains were recorded as cytomegalovirus-associated.

Comments on this clone: No antigen is known for it.

Sequenced material: PBMCs. The receptor was isolated from a man aged 50 or older in good health and CMV-seronegative. The chain recombines TRBV7-2 with TRBJ2-7; 11 positions agree with TRBD2. The CDR3 region is CASSLLAGGEQYF. In nucleotides, the CDR3 is TGTGCCAGCAGCTTACTAGCGGGAGGCGAGCAGTACTTC. Full variable domain (remainder filled in from reference TRBV7-2 and TRBJ2-7): GAGVSQSPSNKVTEKGKDVELRCDPISGHTALYWYRQSLGQGLEFLIYFQGNSAPDKSGLPSDRFSAERTGGSVSTLTIQRTQQEDSAVYLCASSLLAGGEQYFGPGTRLTVT.